A selection of T cell receptor beta chains follows, all from one sample in a study of neurological immune-mediated disorders. Each CDR3 protein gets one entry after TCRdb re-called the 5' RACE reads with MiXCR. The table includes 130,000 or so distinct CDR3 sequences, roughly 3.2% detected once. The specimen sequenced was PBMCs. The receptors shown here come from a woman aged 30 to 39 with multiple sclerosis. Both conserved end residues are part of each CDR3. D genes are given only for firm matches. A clone size is listed for some rows: how often the clone was seen (once, few, many), or a class if it is expanded.

v_gene: TRBV5-1
d_gene: TRBD2
j_gene: TRBJ2-1
abundance: NA
CDR3nt: TGCGCCAGCGCCCCGCGCGCGGGGGGCAATGAGCAGTTCTTC
CDR3aa: CASAPRAGGNEQFF

v_gene: TRBV5-5
d_gene: NA
j_gene: TRBJ2-7
abundance: many
CDR3nt: TGTGCCAGCAGCTTGGGCGCCTTAGGGGAGCAGTACTTC
CDR3aa: CASSLGALGEQYF

v_gene: TRBV6-2/TRBV6-3
d_gene: NA
j_gene: TRBJ2-1
abundance: many
CDR3nt: TGTGCCAGCAGTAACAATGAGCAGTTCTTC
CDR3aa: CASSNNEQFF

v_gene: TRBV27
d_gene: TRBD1
j_gene: TRBJ2-1
abundance: many
CDR3nt: TGTGCCAGCAGTCACCAACCCGGGACAGGGTCGTACGGTGAGCAGTTCTTC
CDR3aa: CASSHQPGTGSYGEQFF

v_gene: TRBV7-2
d_gene: TRBD2
j_gene: TRBJ2-3
abundance: many
CDR3nt: TGTGCCAGCAGCTTAGTTCCTGCGGGGGGCATAGCCACAGATACGCAGTATTTT
CDR3aa: CASSLVPAGGIATDTQYF

v_gene: TRBV9
d_gene: TRBD1
j_gene: TRBJ1-2
abundance: many
CDR3nt: TGTGCCAGCAGCGTGGGAGGGACAGATGGCTACACCTTC
CDR3aa: CASSVGGTDGYTF

v_gene: TRBV5-1
d_gene: NA
j_gene: TRBJ2-7
abundance: many
CDR3nt: TGCGCCAGCAGCTCCTCTTCTTTAATCGAGCAGTACTTC
CDR3aa: CASSSSSLIEQYF

v_gene: TRBV6-5
d_gene: TRBD1
j_gene: TRBJ1-5
abundance: many
CDR3nt: TGTGCCAGCAGCCAAACTTCCAGGGGGCGACGAAATCAGCCCCAGCATTTT
CDR3aa: CASSQTSRGRRNQPQHF

v_gene: TRBV5-1
d_gene: TRBD1
j_gene: TRBJ1-5
abundance: many
CDR3nt: TGCGCCAGCAGTCCACAGGGGGCTGGGCAGCCCCAGCATTTT
CDR3aa: CASSPQGAGQPQHF

v_gene: TRBV4-1
d_gene: NA
j_gene: TRBJ2-7
abundance: few
CDR3nt: TGCGCCAGCAGCCAAGATGATGGGTACGAGCAGTACTTC
CDR3aa: CASSQDDGYEQYF

v_gene: TRBV20-1
d_gene: NA
j_gene: TRBJ1-4
abundance: many
CDR3nt: TGCAGTGCCCAAAGGGTGTCTAATGAAAAACTGTTTTTT
CDR3aa: CSAQRVSNEKLFF

v_gene: TRBV5-1
d_gene: NA
j_gene: TRBJ2-1
abundance: many
CDR3nt: TGCGCCAGCAGCTCGTCTCGAGGGGACTACAATGAGCAGTTCTTC
CDR3aa: CASSSSRGDYNEQFF

v_gene: TRBV18
d_gene: NA
j_gene: TRBJ2-5
abundance: many
CDR3nt: TGTGCCAGCTCACGAGACCAACAGGGCTGGGAGACCCAGTACTTC
CDR3aa: CASSRDQQGWETQYF

v_gene: TRBV29-1
d_gene: TRBD1
j_gene: TRBJ2-2
abundance: many
CDR3nt: TGCAGCGTTGCGGAGGGGGACAGGTCGAACACCGGGGAGCTGTTTTTT
CDR3aa: CSVAEGDRSNTGELFF

v_gene: TRBV5-1
d_gene: TRBD1
j_gene: TRBJ1-2
abundance: many
CDR3nt: TGCGCCAGCAGCCTCCAGACAGGGGCCATAAACTATGGCTACACCTTC
CDR3aa: CASSLQTGAINYGYTF

v_gene: TRBV10-3
d_gene: NA
j_gene: TRBJ2-1
abundance: many
CDR3nt: TGTGCCACCGAACTTAGCGGTAAACGCTACAATGAGCAGTTCTTC
CDR3aa: CATELSGKRYNEQFF

v_gene: TRBV7-9
d_gene: NA
j_gene: TRBJ2-2
abundance: many
CDR3nt: TGTGCCAGCAGCCTCCTCCCCGGGGAGCTGTTTTTT
CDR3aa: CASSLLPGELFF

v_gene: TRBV20-1
d_gene: NA
j_gene: TRBJ2-1
abundance: many
CDR3nt: TGCAGTGGTGTGACGCTGTACAATGAGCAGTTCTTC
CDR3aa: CSGVTLYNEQFF

v_gene: TRBV5-1
d_gene: NA
j_gene: TRBJ2-3
abundance: many
CDR3nt: TGCGCCAGCAGCTCAGGCACAGATACGCAGTATTTT
CDR3aa: CASSSGTDTQYF

v_gene: TRBV20-1
d_gene: TRBD2
j_gene: TRBJ2-7
abundance: many
CDR3nt: TGCAGTGCTGAGCCCTGGACTAGCGGGAGTTACGAGCAGTACTTC
CDR3aa: CSAEPWTSGSYEQYF

v_gene: TRBV5-5
d_gene: TRBD2
j_gene: TRBJ2-1
abundance: many
CDR3nt: TGTGCCAGCAGCTTTCTAGCGGGAGTAGGATATGAGCAGTTCTTC
CDR3aa: CASSFLAGVGYEQFF

v_gene: TRBV28
d_gene: TRBD1
j_gene: TRBJ1-2
abundance: few
CDR3nt: TGTGCCAGCAGTTTACCGACAGGGGGTCGCTACACCTTC
CDR3aa: CASSLPTGGRYTF

v_gene: TRBV20-1
d_gene: NA
j_gene: TRBJ1-1
abundance: many
CDR3nt: TGCAGTGCTAGAGCCGGGGGTTTGAACACTGAAGCTTTCTTT
CDR3aa: CSARAGGLNTEAFF

v_gene: TRBV27
d_gene: NA
j_gene: TRBJ2-1
abundance: many
CDR3nt: TGTGCCAGCAGACGGACTGTCAATGAGCAGTTCTTC
CDR3aa: CASRRTVNEQFF

v_gene: TRBV20-1
d_gene: NA
j_gene: TRBJ2-5
abundance: many
CDR3nt: TGCAGTGCTCGCGGTGGGGTGGCAGAGACCCAGTACTTC
CDR3aa: CSARGGVAETQYF

v_gene: TRBV5-1
d_gene: NA
j_gene: TRBJ1-1
abundance: many
CDR3nt: TGCGCCAGCAGCTTGGAAACTGAAGCTTTCTTT
CDR3aa: CASSLETEAFF

v_gene: TRBV7-9
d_gene: NA
j_gene: TRBJ1-1
abundance: many
CDR3nt: TGTGCCAGCAGCTTAGCAATCGGGATGAACACTGAAGCTTTCTTT
CDR3aa: CASSLAIGMNTEAFF

v_gene: TRBV5-1
d_gene: NA
j_gene: TRBJ1-3
abundance: many
CDR3nt: TGCGCCAGCAGCTCGGGGGGCTCCACTGGAAACACCATATATTTT
CDR3aa: CASSSGGSTGNTIYF

v_gene: TRBV27
d_gene: TRBD2
j_gene: TRBJ2-3
abundance: many
CDR3nt: TGTGCCAGAATAAGACTAGCTCTCCCAGATACGCAGTATTTT
CDR3aa: CARIRLALPDTQYF

v_gene: TRBV9
d_gene: NA
j_gene: TRBJ2-1
abundance: many
CDR3nt: TGTGCCAGCAGCGTAGGAGGGTTCACCGGCTCCTACAATGAGCAGTTCTTC
CDR3aa: CASSVGGFTGSYNEQFF

v_gene: TRBV5-6
d_gene: NA
j_gene: TRBJ1-5
abundance: many
CDR3nt: TGTGCCAGCAGCTTGGCTGGGTTATCCCGTCAGCCCCAGCATTTT
CDR3aa: CASSLAGLSRQPQHF

v_gene: TRBV12-3/TRBV12-4
d_gene: NA
j_gene: TRBJ2-5
abundance: many
CDR3nt: TGTGCCAGCAAGAGGGGAGAAGAGACCCAGTACTTC
CDR3aa: CASKRGEETQYF

v_gene: TRBV20-1
d_gene: NA
j_gene: TRBJ2-3
abundance: many
CDR3nt: TGCAGTGCTAGAGATCTCTATCGGGGGACGCACACAGATACGCAGTATTTT
CDR3aa: CSARDLYRGTHTDTQYF

v_gene: TRBV20-1
d_gene: NA
j_gene: TRBJ1-3
abundance: NA
CDR3nt: TGCAGTGCTAGTGGGGGGATACATGGAAACACCATATATTTT
CDR3aa: CSASGGIHGNTIYF

v_gene: TRBV2
d_gene: TRBD1
j_gene: TRBJ2-2
abundance: many
CDR3nt: TGTGCCAGCAGTGAATGGGGGACAGCCACCGGGGAGCTGTTTTTT
CDR3aa: CASSEWGTATGELFF

v_gene: TRBV5-6
d_gene: NA
j_gene: TRBJ1-1
abundance: few
CDR3nt: TGTGCCAGCGCGGCGGCCACTGAAGCTTTCTTT
CDR3aa: CASAAATEAFF